The clone carrying this T cell receptor (beta chain) was seen a single time. These data come from a study of blood T cell repertoires in COVID-19. Overall study: The United States, Italy and Spain supplied acute and convalescent COVID-19 samples. The cDNA or gDNA used as material had been derived from T cells, B-cell-depleted T cells, or PBMCs.

The CDR3 totals 15 residues. Germline CDR1 is SGHNT and CDR2 is YYREEE (reference sequence). The V segment lost 4 bases and the J segment 1 base; nucleotides outside the gene matches: 3. Clones were sequenced by immunoSEQ multiplex PCR, and TCRdb holds only the in-frame ones, with some missing. The sample has about 19,000 clones, about 79% seen once. The sequence came from a human donor in a cohort sampled during active COVID-19. The genes are TRBV5-4 and TRBJ2-3; 10 bases align to TRBD1. Sequencing was performed on peripheral blood. Here the CDR3 DNA reads TGTGCCAGCAGCAGACAGGGGGCTCGCACAGATACGCAGTATTTT. Residues: CASSRQGARTDTQYF.